The following is a T cell receptor beta chain sequence with its context. Generated by immunoSEQ multiplex PCR, the TCRdb table keeps only in-frame clones and is missing some. This sample has more than 7,500 clones, with roughly 78% found just once. The J segment lost 7 bases and the V segment lost 5 bases, leaving 4 bases of the junction unmatched. CDR3 length: 12 amino acids. From germline, CDR1 is SEHNR and CDR2 FQNEAQ (reference sequence). The entry originates in a study of tumor-infiltrating lymphocytes in localized non-small cell lung cancer. The chain joins TRBV7-9 to TRBJ1-2, with TRBD1 matching over 7 bases. Sequencing input: lung tumor tissue. This clonotype originated in a human donor with non-small cell lung cancer. The CDR3 is CASSVDRVGYTF. As DNA, the CDR3 is TGTGCCAGCAGCGTAGACAGGGTTGGCTACACCTTC.